Below are 27 T cell receptor beta chains sequenced from a single sample in a study of regulatory T cells in long-lasting Graves disease. Time point here: newly diagnosed GD, antithyroid drugs for less than 3 months. Generation of the TCR library employed RNA extracted from PBMCs. Building of the TCR beta libraries involved iRepertoire HTBI primers and Arm-PCR of CDR3 regions. TCRdb re-called the multiplex PCR reads through MiXCR, storing one row per CDR3 protein. The data contain about 620,000 distinct CDR3 sequences, about 16% of them singletons. This sample was also put to use in a study of T cells in Graves' hyperthyroidism and ophthalmopathy.

Sequenced material: peripheral blood mononuclear cells (PBMCs), taken at new diagnosis, from a patient treated with antithyroid drugs. These receptors were obtained from a woman in her 30s with Graves disease.

This clonotype was detected many times. The chain carries TRBV6-1 and TRBJ1-5; TRBD1 matches at 8 bases. CDR1 and CDR2 from the germline V gene are MNHNS and SASEGT. Trimming at V came to 10 bases and at J to 10 bases, leaving 15 bases not matched to a gene. This CDR3 is 14 amino acids long. CDR3 sequence: CATNPTDRVEPQHF. CDR3 DNA: TGTGCCACCAACCCTACGGACAGGGTTGAACCCCAGCATTTT.

At least ten counts were recorded for this clonotype. The chain links TRBV7-2 to TRBJ2-5, with D unresolved. Trimming removed 1 base from V and 5 bases from J, with 8 bases in between. Germline V gives CDR1 SGHTA, CDR2 FQGNSA. This CDR3 is built from 13 residues. The CDR3 sequence is CASSLGVYETQYF. The CDR3 region has the DNA TGTGCCAGCAGCTTAGGGGTTTATGAGACCCAGTACTTC.

This clonotype was seen a handful of times. The chain uses TRBV29-1 and TRBJ2-7, with D unclear. The CDR3 has 11 residues. V gave up 4 bases and J gave up 2 bases, with 6 bases separating them. Germline V gives CDR1 SQVTM, CDR2 ANQGSEA. CDR3 DNA sequence: TGCAGCGTTGGCAGCGCCTACGAGCAGTACTTC. It translates to CSVGSAYEQYF.

V usage is TRBV15 and J usage is TRBJ2-2, with D uncertain. V lost 3 bases and J 7 bases, leaving 12 bases between the germline ends. The CDR3 spans 14 residues. Germline values: CDR1 LNHNV, CDR2 YYDKDF (reference sequence). The CDR3 is CATSSQRNGGELFF. The DNA for the CDR3 is TGTGCCACCAGCAGTCAAAGGAACGGCGGGGAGCTGTTTTTT.

This clonotype appeared many times. The J gene is TRBJ1-1, the V gene TRBV27; 8 bases are a match to TRBD1. V trimming: 7 bases; J trimming: 1 base; junction bases outside the gene matches: 5. This CDR3 contains 14 residues. Germline CDR1 is MNHEY and CDR2 is SMNVEV (reference sequence). CDR3 amino acids: CASKTGTGNTEAFF. CDR3 in DNA: TGTGCCAGCAAAACCGGGACAGGGAACACTGAAGCTTTCTTT.

This clonotype was seen many times. The CDR3 loop is CASSSGTSASNEQFF. The CDR3 DNA follows: TGTGCCAGCAGTTCAGGGACTAGCGCTTCCAATGAGCAGTTCTTC. This sequence joins TRBV12-3 or TRBV12-4 and TRBJ2-1, with 10 bases fitting TRBD2. After removal of 4 bases from V and 6 bases from J, the junction contained 6 bases not matched to a gene. The length of the CDR3 is 15 residues.

This clonotype was detected only a few times. A far larger clone is a single base away, which makes a read error likely. As DNA, the CDR3 is TGTGCCAGCAGTTCAAGACTAGCGTTCCCGACGGCTCAAGAGACCCAGTACTTC. Its translation is CASSSRLAFPTAQETQYF. The chain has TRBV28 and TRBJ2-1; 8 bases are a match to TRBD2. Near its end, the DNA agrees better with TRBJ2-5, so the J call may be wrong. This CDR3 has 18 residues. The germline gives CDR1 MDHEN, CDR2 SYDVKM.

This chain uses TRBV7-9 with TRBJ2-1, with a tentative D call TRBD2 (5 bases). Per the germline V gene, CDR1 is SEHNR and CDR2 is FQNEAQ (reference sequence). This CDR3 region has 15 residues. V lost 6 bases to trimming and J lost 0 bases, with 12 bases between them. CDR3 in DNA: TGTGCCAGCAGGGCTAGCATGAGCTCCTACAATGAGCAGTTCTTC. Protein product: CASRASMSSYNEQFF.

This clonotype was found many times. The chain joins TRBV18 to TRBJ2-5; D gene unclear. The V gene's germline CDR1 is KGHSH and CDR2 LQKENI. The CDR3 loop spans 14 amino acids. Trimming left V 3 bases short and J 0 bases short, with 8 bases between. The chain's CDR3 is CASSPAQHQETQYF. CDR3 DNA sequence: TGTGCCAGCTCACCGGCCCAACACCAAGAGACCCAGTACTTC.

J is TRBJ1-5 and V is TRBV6-2 or TRBV6-3; unclear D gene. Germline V CDR1 and CDR2: MNHEY, SVGEGT. Trimming removed 6 bases at V and 0 bases at J, with 12 bases between. The CDR3 extends over 15 amino acids. The CDR3 DNA reads TGTGCCAGCAGGAAGGACGGTAATAGCAATCAGCCCCAGCATTTT. Protein: CASRKDGNSNQPQHF.

This clonotype showed up many times. The chain couples TRBV27 to TRBJ2-7; 8 nucleotides align to TRBD1. The CDR3 length is 14 residues. Trimming removed 2 bases from V and 3 bases from J; junction bases left unmatched: 3. CDR1 and CDR2 (germline): MNHEY, SMNVEV (reference sequence). The CDR3 nucleotides are TGTGCCAGCAGTTTACTCACAGGGGGCTACGAGCAGTACTTC. Its protein product is CASSLLTGGYEQYF.

The chain employs TRBV4-1 and TRBJ2-5, with no clear D. The CDR3 runs to 15 residues. Germline V CDR1 and CDR2: MGHRA, YSYEKL. V lost 0 bases and J lost 1, with 9 bases in between. The CDR3 DNA sequence: TGCGCCAGCAGCCAAGATCCAAGGGCCCAAGAGACCCAGTACTTC. It is translated as CASSQDPRAQETQYF.

This clonotype was counted ten times or more. The genes are TRBV7-9 and TRBJ2-2; D call uncertain. V was trimmed by 7 bases and J by 4 bases, leaving 7 bases between them. The germline V gene encodes CDR1 SEHNR and CDR2 FQNEAQ (reference sequence). This CDR3 region has 12 residues. CDR3 region: CASTRSTGELFF. The CDR3 DNA reads TGTGCCAGCACCCGGAGCACCGGGGAGCTGTTTTTT.

This clonotype was seen repeatedly, ten times or more. V gene TRBV7-2 combines with J gene TRBJ2-1; 12 bases fit TRBD2. The CDR3 runs 15 residues. CDR1 is SGHTA, CDR2 FQGNSA, per germline. V dropped 4 bases and J dropped 9; count of bases not matched to a gene: 7. The chain's CDR3 is CASSSLTSGSTEQFF. CDR3 DNA: TGTGCCAGCAGCTCCCTGACTAGCGGGAGTACTGAGCAGTTCTTC.

There are many counts of this clonotype. J is TRBJ1-5 and V is TRBV6-2 or TRBV6-3; D possibly corresponds to TRBD1 (5 bases). V gave up 5 bases and J gave up 6 bases, with 17 bases separating them. The CDR3 contains 15 residues. Per the germline V gene, CDR1 is MNHEY and CDR2 is SVGEGT. For the CDR3, the DNA is TGTGCCAGCAGTGATCTTAGGGGTGCAGGTCAGCCCCAGCATTTT. Protein sequence: CASSDLRGAGQPQHF.

The chain is built from TRBV6-1 and TRBJ1-2, with TRBD1 matching over 9 bases. Germline V gene lookup returns CDR1 MNHNS and CDR2 SASEGT. This CDR3 region has 14 residues. The V segment lost 8 bases and the J segment 8 bases; nucleotides outside the gene matches: 12. The CDR3 nucleotides read TGTGCCAGCCTTACCGGGACAGGGAACCTGGGCTACACCTTC. This codes for CASLTGTGNLGYTF.

This clonotype was observed a few times. This may come from a read error, since a much larger clone is one base off. The chain links TRBV6-5 to TRBJ1-1; D not resolved. CDR3 length: 13 residues. Germline CDR1 is MNHEY and CDR2 is SVGAGI. V was trimmed by 4 bases and J by 5 bases, leaving 11 bases between them. CDR3 nucleotide sequence: TGTGCCAGCAGTTCAACCCCGAGGACTGAAGCTTTCTTT. Its protein product is CASSSTPRTEAFF.

Many counts were recorded for this clonotype. The chain is built from TRBV6-1 and TRBJ1-2; 11 nucleotides line up with TRBD1. After removal of 6 bases from V and 3 bases from J, the junction contained 9 bases not matched to a gene. Per the germline V gene, CDR1 is MNHNS and CDR2 is SASEGT. The CDR3 runs to 16 residues. CDR3 coding DNA: TGTGCCAGCAGGCCATCACCGGGACAGGGGGACTATGGCTACACCTTC. Translated: CASRPSPGQGDYGYTF.

J is TRBJ1-6 and V is TRBV6-1, with unresolved D. Germline V gene sequence: CDR1 MNHNS, CDR2 SASEGT. Trimming removed 2 bases from V and 9 bases from J, with 5 bases in between. CDR3 length equals 12 residues. Here the CDR3 reads CASSELGSPLHF. CDR3 sequence (DNA): TGTGCCAGCAGTGAACTGGGTTCACCCCTCCACTTT.

The table lists this clonotype with many counts. The chain couples TRBV7-3 to TRBJ2-1, with D possibly called TRBD1 or TRBD2 (7 bases each). The CDR3 sequence is 15 residues long. CDR1 is SGHTA, CDR2 FQGTGA, per germline. V was shortened by 3 bases and J by 7 bases, with 16 bases between the two germline ends. The CDR3, as DNA: TGTGCCAGCAGCTTGGGAGGGACAGTTAGGAATGAGCAGTTCTTC. Its protein product is CASSLGGTVRNEQFF.

V usage is TRBV5-5 and J usage is TRBJ2-2; D not resolved. This CDR3 is 14 amino acids long. V dropped 4 bases and J dropped 8 bases, with 15 bases sitting between them. Germline V gene data show CDR1 as SGHKS and CDR2 as YYEKEE (reference sequence). In DNA, the CDR3 is TGTGCCAGCAGCCCGCCCGACTCATCAGGGGAGCTGTTTTTT. This gives the protein CASSPPDSSGELFF.

V gene TRBV9 combines with J gene TRBJ2-7, with 11 bases matching TRBD1. CDR1 and CDR2 from the germline V gene are SGDLS and YYNGEE. Germline trimming cut 4 bases from V and 6 bases from J; bases unmatched to any gene: 9. There are 15 residues in the CDR3. CDR3 protein: CASSHSGTGGFEQYF. CDR3 sequence (DNA): TGTGCCAGCAGCCACTCCGGGACAGGGGGTTTCGAGCAGTACTTC.

The V gene is TRBV3-1, the J gene TRBJ2-2; 11 bases are a match to TRBD2. The CDR3 loop spans 16 amino acids. Germline CDR1 and CDR2: LGHDT and YNNKEL (reference sequence). Trimming removed 4 bases from V and 6 bases from J; junction bases left unmatched: 7. The CDR3 reads CASSPTSGSSAGELFF. The CDR3 nucleotides read TGTGCCAGCAGCCCCACTAGCGGGAGTTCTGCCGGGGAGCTGTTTTTT.

The rearrangement joins TRBV7-2 to TRBJ2-1, with D possibly TRBD2 on 5 matching bases. The germline V gene encodes CDR1 SGHTA and CDR2 FQGNSA. Trimming pared 7 bases from V and 5 bases from J, leaving 24 bases between. The CDR3 contains 17 residues. The CDR3 sequence: CASTRFGVAHKDNEQFF. In DNA, the CDR3 is TGTGCCAGCACCCGATTTGGAGTAGCGCATAAAGACAATGAGCAGTTCTTC.

This clonotype was recorded a few times. The chain is built from TRBV30 and TRBJ2-7; 13 positions agree with TRBD2. The CDR3 covers 17 residues. Germline CDR1 is GTSNPN and CDR2 is SVGIG (reference sequence). V lost 1 base and J lost 0; bases outside the gene matches: 6. The CDR3 spells CAWSGGLAGLFSYEQYF. Written as DNA, the CDR3 is TGTGCCTGGAGTGGGGGACTAGCGGGACTTTTCTCCTACGAGCAGTACTTC. Looking up the rest from reference TRBV30 and TRBJ2-7 gives the full variable domain: SQTIHQWPATLVQPVGSPLSLECTVEGTSNPNLYWYRQAAGRGLQLLFYSVGIGQISSEVPQNLSASRPQDRQFILSSKKLLLSDSGFYLCAWSGGLAGLFSYEQYFGPGTRLTVT.

This clonotype was recorded many times. This chain joins TRBV6-1 and TRBJ2-1; 8 nucleotides line up with TRBD2. There are 16 residues in the CDR3. Germline trimming cut 6 bases from V and 0 bases from J; bases unmatched to any gene: 7. Per the germline V gene, CDR1 is MNHNS and CDR2 is SASEGT. The CDR3 region is CASRISGTSSYNEQFF. The CDR3 nucleotides are TGTGCCAGCAGGATTAGCGGGACTAGCTCCTACAATGAGCAGTTCTTC.

Ten or more counts support this clonotype. V and J are TRBV7-2 and TRBJ2-3; TRBD2 matches 7 bases. After removal of 8 bases from V and 0 bases from J, the junction contained 2 bases not matched to a gene. The CDR3 has 13 residues. The V gene's germline CDR1 is SGHTA and CDR2 FQGNSA. The CDR3 coding sequence is TGTGCCAGCCGGGACTACAGCACAGATACGCAGTATTTT. Protein product: CASRDYSTDTQYF.